The 24 T cell receptor beta chains given below trace back to one sample, sequenced in a study of early T cells in non-severe SARS-CoV-2 infection. TCRdb redid the calling of the 5' RACE reads with MiXCR, one entry per CDR3 protein. This table has 50,000 to 55,000 distinct CDR3 sequences, 7.5% to 10% appearing once. Material for sequencing was whole blood. These receptors all stem from an adult who was a healthcare worker with PCR-confirmed SARS-CoV-2 infection or an uninfected control (not recorded which).

This clonotype was counted at least ten times. The chain combines TRBV6-1 with TRBJ1-3; D is ambiguous. Germline V lookup: CDR1 MNHNS, CDR2 SASEGT. The V and J ends lost 4 bases and 1 base respectively, with 5 bases between them. The CDR3 is 13 amino acids. CDR3 protein: CASSGGSGNTIYF. The CDR3 nucleotides read TGTGCCAGCAGTGGAGGATCTGGAAACACCATATATTTT.

The chain uses TRBV29-1 and TRBJ1-1; unclear D gene. Trimming shortened V by 6 bases and J by 3 bases, and 5 bases separated the two germline ends. The germline CDR1 and CDR2 sequences are SQVTM and ANQGSEA. The CDR3 loop spans 10 amino acids. DNA for the CDR3: TGCAGCGTCGGACACACTGAAGCTTTCTTT. Its protein is CSVGHTEAFF.

The chain combines TRBV30 with TRBJ1-4; 7 bases align to TRBD1. The CDR3 sequence is 15 residues long. The germline CDR1 and CDR2 sequences are GTSNPN and SVGIG (reference sequence). Germline trimming cut 1 base from V and 8 bases from J; bases unmatched to any gene: 10. The DNA of the CDR3 is TGTGCCTGGAGTGGAACCGGACTACAGGGGGAAAAACTGTTTTTT. This translates into CAWSGTGLQGEKLFF.

This clonotype appeared many times. The chain links TRBV18 to TRBJ1-5; D gene ambiguous. Deletions cut 2 bases from V and 4 bases from J, with 12 bases between. CDR1 KGHSH and CDR2 LQKENI come from the germline V gene. CDR3 length: 15 amino acids. The CDR3 DNA reads as TGTGCCAGCTCACCATTTCCGAGTTCTAATCAGCCCCAGCATTTT. It encodes CASSPFPSSNQPQHF. The variable domain in full, completed from reference TRBV18 and TRBJ1-5, reads NAGVMQNPRHLVRRRGQEARLRCSPMKGHSHVYWYRQLPEEGLKFMVYLQKENIIDESGMPKERFSAEFPKEGPSILRIQQVVRGDSAAYFCASSPFPSSNQPQHFGDGTRLSIL.

The chain couples TRBV7-3 to TRBJ2-1, with TRBD2 as a possible D gene (5 bases). The CDR3 spans 16 residues. With 5 bases removed from V and 0 bases from J, the gap between germline ends came to 14 bases. Germline lookup yields CDR1 SGHTA and CDR2 FQGTGA. CDR3 residues: CASSPPGMSSYNEQFF. As DNA, the CDR3 is TGTGCCAGCAGCCCCCCGGGGATGAGCTCCTACAATGAGCAGTTCTTC.

This clonotype was seen a handful of times. The J gene is TRBJ1-1, the V gene TRBV2; a weak D match, TRBD1 (5 bases). The CDR3 loop spans 15 amino acids. Trimming removed 7 bases from V and 4 bases from J, with 19 bases in between. The germline CDR1 and CDR2 sequences are SNHLY and FYNNEI. For the CDR3, the DNA is TGTGCCAGCATCGCAGGGTTGGGTCTGACCACTGAAGCTTTCTTT. As protein: CASIAGLGLTTEAFF.

This clonotype was detected many times. This chain's CDR3 is CASSLERLAGIYEQYF. CDR3 in DNA: TGTGCCAGCAGCCTCGAACGACTAGCGGGAATCTACGAGCAGTACTTC. The V call is TRBV3-1, the J call TRBJ2-7; 11 nucleotides line up with TRBD2. V lost 4 bases to trimming and J lost 3 bases; unmatched junction nucleotides: 8. The V gene's germline CDR1 is LGHDT and CDR2 YNNKEL (reference sequence). The CDR3 is 16 residues long.

This clonotype turned up a few times. The rearrangement uses TRBV7-8 and TRBJ2-1, with 9 bases fitting TRBD2. After removal of 0 bases from V and 8 bases from J, the junction contained 8 bases not matched to a gene. The V gene's germline CDR1 is SGHVS and CDR2 FQNEAQ. This CDR3 contains 16 residues. DNA for the CDR3: TGTGCCAGCAGCTTAGCGACAGCGGGAGGTCGCTATGAGCAGTTCTTC. Translating it yields CASSLATAGGRYEQFF.

As regards this clonotype: This may stem from a read error, because a much larger clone lies one nucleotide away. The CDR3 sequence: CASSPPNYGYTF. CDR3 DNA: TGTGCCAGCTCACCCCCAAACTATGGCTACACCTTC. The chain recombines TRBV18 with TRBJ1-2; D is unclear. CDR1 and CDR2 from the germline V gene are KGHSH and LQKENI. The CDR3 has 12 residues. The V end was cut by 3 bases, the J end by 2 bases, with 4 bases between.

This clonotype was seen more than once but under ten times. The CDR3 DNA follows: TGTGCCATCAGTGTTAGAGAGTCCGGGATTGGCGAGCAGTACTTC. Encoded protein: CAISVRESGIGEQYF. V usage is TRBV10-3 and J usage is TRBJ2-7; maybe TRBD2 (5 bases). The germline V gene encodes CDR1 ENHRY and CDR2 SYGVKD. CDR3 length: 15 residues. V was shortened by 4 bases and J by 6 bases, with 19 bases between the two germline ends.

This clonotype was seen more than once but under ten times. V gene TRBV7-9 combines with J gene TRBJ1-3, with 9 nucleotides matching TRBD1. The CDR3 runs 14 residues. Germline V lookup: CDR1 SEHNR, CDR2 FQNEAQ (reference sequence). With 5 bases clipped from V and 4 bases from J, the junction kept 3 bases outside the gene matches. This CDR3 is CASSPGQGGNTIYF. In DNA, the CDR3 is TGTGCCAGCAGCCCGGGACAGGGCGGAAACACCATATATTTT. Filled out from reference TRBV7-9 and TRBJ1-3, the complete variable domain reads DTGVSQNPRHKITKRGQNVTFRCDPISEHNRLYWYRQTLGQGPEFLTYFQNEAQLEKSRLLSDRFSAERPKGSFSTLEIQRTEQGDSAMYLCASSPGQGGNTIYFGEGSWLTVV.

The genes are TRBV10-3 and TRBJ2-1; the match to TRBD2 covers 11 bases. Germline V gives CDR1 ENHRY, CDR2 SYGVKD. CDR3 size: 13 residues. J was trimmed by 6 bases and V by 9 bases; bases with no gene match: 4. The CDR3 nucleotides read TGTGCCATGACTAGCGGGAATGTCAATGAGCAGTTCTTC. This gives the protein CAMTSGNVNEQFF.

This clonotype was picked up many times. The genes are TRBV7-3 and TRBJ2-3; D uncertain. Deletions cut 5 bases from V and 0 bases from J, with 3 bases between. The CDR3 runs 12 residues. The germline gives CDR1 SGHTA, CDR2 FQGTGA. This CDR3 is CASSMSTDTQYF. The CDR3 coding sequence is TGTGCCAGCAGCATGAGCACAGATACGCAGTATTTT. Supplemented by reference TRBV7-3 and TRBJ2-3, the full variable domain reads GAGVSQTPSNKVTEKGKYVELRCDPISGHTALYWYRQSLGQGPEFLIYFQGTGAADDSGLPNDRFFAVRPEGSVSTLKIQRTERGDSAVYLCASSMSTDTQYFGPGTRLTVL.

Many counts were recorded for this clonotype. The genes are TRBV7-9 and TRBJ2-1, with a tentative D call TRBD1 (5 bases). V shed 5 bases and J shed 0 bases, with 11 bases lying between them. The length of the CDR3 is 15 residues. Germline V gives CDR1 SEHNR, CDR2 FQNEAQ (reference sequence). The CDR3 region has the DNA TGTGCCAGCAGCCAGACAGAGATCTCCTACAATGAGCAGTTCTTC. Translated: CASSQTEISYNEQFF. Full variable domain (outside the CDR3, taken from reference TRBV7-9 and TRBJ2-1): DTGVSQNPRHKITKRGQNVTFRCDPISEHNRLYWYRQTLGQGPEFLTYFQNEAQLEKSRLLSDRFSAERPKGSFSTLEIQRTEQGDSAMYLCASSQTEISYNEQFFGPGTRLTVL.

This clonotype was detected ten times or more. The V gene is TRBV19, the J gene TRBJ2-4; D is perhaps TRBD1 (5 bases). This CDR3 contains 14 residues. Germline assignment: CDR1 LNHDA and CDR2 SQIVND (reference sequence). The ends were cut back, 3 bases at V and 7 bases at J, with 13 bases in the middle. The CDR3 spells CASSILAGHNIQYF. The CDR3 DNA sequence: TGTGCCAGTAGTATTTTGGCAGGGCATAACATTCAGTACTTC.

The V call is TRBV11-2, the J call TRBJ2-5; 7 bases are shared with TRBD1. This CDR3 comprises 15 residues. With V trimmed by 5 bases and J by 5 bases, 11 bases remained unmatched. The germline V gene encodes CDR1 SGHAT and CDR2 FQNNGV. For the CDR3, the DNA is TGTGCCAGCAGCGGACAGGCCCTTTCGAGGGAGACCCAGTACTTC. It yields the protein CASSGQALSRETQYF. Together with reference TRBV11-2 and TRBJ2-5, the CDR3 gives the full variable domain: EAGVAQSPRYKIIEKRQSVAFWCNPISGHATLYWYQQILGQGPKLLIQFQNNGVVDDSQLPKDRFSAERLKGVDSTLKIQPAKLEDSAVYLCASSGQALSRETQYFGPGTRLLVL.

This clonotype was detected only a few times. The chain links TRBV29-1 to TRBJ2-1; D possibly corresponds to TRBD2 (6 bases). The CDR3 loop spans 14 amino acids. The germline V gene encodes CDR1 SQVTM and CDR2 ANQGSEA. V shed 6 bases and J shed 0 bases, with 12 bases lying between them. As DNA, the CDR3 is TGCAGCGTCTTAAGCGGGTCCTCCTACAATGAGCAGTTCTTC. Protein product: CSVLSGSSYNEQFF.

The table lists this clonotype with a few counts. The chain joins TRBV20-1 to TRBJ2-3; D may be TRBD1 or TRBD2 (5 bases each). Trimming pared 3 bases from V and 4 bases from J, leaving 17 bases between. The CDR3 has 15 residues. In germline, CDR1 is DFQATT, CDR2 SNEGSKA (reference sequence). The DNA for the CDR3 is TGCAGTGCTAGTGACCGATCGGGACCCTCAGATACGCAGTATTTT. This encodes CSASDRSGPSDTQYF.

This clonotype has a handful of counts. This chain joins TRBV30 and TRBJ1-2, with TRBD1 as a possible D gene (5 bases). V was cut by 1 base and J by 3 bases, with 12 bases left in between. Per the germline V gene, CDR1 is GTSNPN and CDR2 is SVGIG (reference sequence). The CDR3 is 14 residues long. CDR3 region: CAWSEGGGDYGYTF. CDR3 nucleotide sequence: TGTGCCTGGAGTGAGGGCGGGGGAGACTATGGCTACACCTTC.

CDR3 residues: CASSQERADTQYF. CDR3 nucleotide sequence: TGCGCCAGCAGCCAAGAAAGGGCAGATACGCAGTATTTT. The chain uses TRBV4-1 and TRBJ2-3; the D is unclear. CDR1 and CDR2 (germline): MGHRA, YSYEKL. The CDR3 is 13 residues long. The V end lost 0 bases, the J end lost 4 bases, and 5 bases lay between the germline ends.

This clonotype was seen many times. The chain carries TRBV6-2 or TRBV6-3 and TRBJ2-6; TRBD1 aligns across 9 bases. Germline CDR1 is MNHEY and CDR2 is SVGEGT. With 6 bases clipped from V and 2 bases from J, the junction kept 11 bases outside the gene matches. The CDR3 consists of 18 residues. The CDR3 DNA reads as TGTGCCAGCAGCCTCCGGGGACAGGGTGAGGCTGGGGCCAACGTCCTGACTTTC. It encodes CASSLRGQGEAGANVLTF.

The chain is built from TRBV29-1 and TRBJ2-3, with 12 positions matching TRBD2. The CDR3 is 14 residues long. J lost 6 bases, V lost 7 bases, and 8 bases had no gene match. Germline V gene sequence: CDR1 SQVTM, CDR2 ANQGSEA. This CDR3 is CSGTSGIRMDTQYF. CDR3 bases: TGCAGCGGGACTAGCGGGATAAGGATGGATACGCAGTATTTT.

This clonotype was recorded at least ten times. This sequence joins TRBV28 and TRBJ2-7, with 11 bases fitting TRBD2. V lost 6 bases and J lost 6; bases outside the gene matches: 10. Germline loops: CDR1 MDHEN, CDR2 SYDVKM. This CDR3 region has 15 residues. This chain's CDR3 is CASSRQLAGVSEQYF. DNA for the CDR3: TGTGCCAGCAGCCGTCAACTAGCGGGAGTTTCCGAGCAGTACTTC. The full variable domain, with the rest looked up from reference TRBV28 and TRBJ2-7, is DVKVTQSSRYLVKRTGEKVFLECVQDMDHENMFWYRQDPGLGLRLIYFSYDVKMKEKGDIPEGYSVSREKKERFSLILESASTNQTSMYLCASSRQLAGVSEQYFGPGTRLTVT.

This clonotype was observed many times. The V and J genes are TRBV4-3 and TRBJ2-5; D tentatively reads TRBD1 or TRBD2 (5 bases each). This CDR3 has 14 amino acids. V lost 3 bases and J 4 bases, leaving 12 bases between the germline ends. CDR1 and CDR2 from the germline V gene are LGHNA and YSLEER. The CDR3 protein is CASSQEHGAETQYF. In DNA form, the CDR3 reads TGCGCCAGCAGCCAGGAGCACGGGGCAGAGACCCAGTACTTC.